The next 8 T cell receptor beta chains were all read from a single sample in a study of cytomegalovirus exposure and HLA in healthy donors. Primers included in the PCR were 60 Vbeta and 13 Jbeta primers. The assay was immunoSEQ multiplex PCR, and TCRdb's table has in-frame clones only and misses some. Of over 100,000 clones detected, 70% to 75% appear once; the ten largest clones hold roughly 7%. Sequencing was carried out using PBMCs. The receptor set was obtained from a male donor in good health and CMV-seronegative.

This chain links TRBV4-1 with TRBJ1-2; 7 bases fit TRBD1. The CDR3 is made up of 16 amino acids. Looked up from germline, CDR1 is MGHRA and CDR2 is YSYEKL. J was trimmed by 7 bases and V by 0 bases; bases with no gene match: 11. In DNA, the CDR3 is TGCGCCAGCAGCCAAGACCCTGACAGGGCAGTTGGTGGCTACACCTTC. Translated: CASSQDPDRAVGGYTF.

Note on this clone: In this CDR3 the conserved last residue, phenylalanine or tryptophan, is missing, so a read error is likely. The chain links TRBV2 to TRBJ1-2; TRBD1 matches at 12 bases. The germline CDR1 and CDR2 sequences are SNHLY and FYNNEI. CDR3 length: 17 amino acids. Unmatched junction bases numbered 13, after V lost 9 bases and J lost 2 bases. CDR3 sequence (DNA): TGTGCCAGTTTGTCGGGACAGGGGGCAGAGACGAACTATGGCTACACCCTC. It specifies CASLSGQGAETNYGYTL.

The CDR3 nucleotides read TGTGCCAGCAGCGTAGCTACAGGGGCGACCTACGAGCAGTACTTC. This encodes CASSVATGATYEQYF. V is TRBV9 and J is TRBJ2-7, with TRBD1 matching over 7 bases. Germline V gene lookup returns CDR1 SGDLS and CDR2 YYNGEE. This CDR3 region has 15 residues. Trimming cost V 0 bases and J 2 bases; bases outside gene matches: 5.

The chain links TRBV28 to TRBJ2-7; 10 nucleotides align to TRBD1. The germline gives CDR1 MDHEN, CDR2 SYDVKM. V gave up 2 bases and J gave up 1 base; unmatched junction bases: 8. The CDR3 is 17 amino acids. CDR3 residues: CASSLGVRDRGSYEQYF. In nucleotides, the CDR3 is TGTGCCAGCAGTTTAGGGGTCCGGGACAGGGGATCCTACGAGCAGTACTTC.

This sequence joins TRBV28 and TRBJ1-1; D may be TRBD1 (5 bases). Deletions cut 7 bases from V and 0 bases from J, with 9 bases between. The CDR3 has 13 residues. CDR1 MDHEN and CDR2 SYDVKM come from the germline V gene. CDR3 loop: CASKGLMNTEAFF. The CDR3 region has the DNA TGTGCCAGCAAGGGGCTGATGAACACTGAAGCTTTCTTT.

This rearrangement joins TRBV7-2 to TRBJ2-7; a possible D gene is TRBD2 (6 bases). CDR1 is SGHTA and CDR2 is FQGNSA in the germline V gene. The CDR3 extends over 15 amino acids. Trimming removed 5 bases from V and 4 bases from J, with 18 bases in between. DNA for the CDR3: TGTGCCAGCAGCCTTACTGGCGGGAATCGATACGAGCAGTACTTC. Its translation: CASSLTGGNRYEQYF. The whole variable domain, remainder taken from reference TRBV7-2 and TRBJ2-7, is GAGVSQSPSNKVTEKGKDVELRCDPISGHTALYWYRQSLGQGLEFLIYFQGNSAPDKSGLPSDRFSAERTGGSVSTLTIQRTQQEDSAVYLCASSLTGGNRYEQYFGPGTRLTVT.

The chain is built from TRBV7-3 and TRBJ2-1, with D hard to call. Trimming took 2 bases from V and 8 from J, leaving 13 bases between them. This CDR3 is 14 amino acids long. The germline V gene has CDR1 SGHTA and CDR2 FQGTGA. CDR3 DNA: TGTGCCAGCAGCTTAGGGCTTGGGTCCTATGAGCAGTTCTTC. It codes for CASSLGLGSYEQFF.

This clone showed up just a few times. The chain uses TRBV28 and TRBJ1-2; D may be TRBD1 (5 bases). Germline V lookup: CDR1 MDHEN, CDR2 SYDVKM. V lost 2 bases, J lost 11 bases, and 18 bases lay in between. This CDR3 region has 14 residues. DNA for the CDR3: TGTGCCAGCAGTTTAATATTGTCATATAAGGGGTACACCTTC. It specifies CASSLILSYKGYTF.